This T cell receptor beta chain stems from a study of somatic mutations in cytotoxic T cells in rheumatoid arthritis. V lost 6 bases and J lost 1, with 15 bases in between. From germline, CDR1 is SGHAT and CDR2 FQDESV (reference sequence). This CDR3 is built from 15 residues. In its sample, this clone ranks as large. This sample includes further DNA sequences coding for the same CDR3. Produced via immunoSEQ multiplex PCR; TCRdb's table is partial and in-frame only. The sample includes about 15,000 clones, over 70% of them seen just once. The gene calls are TRBV11-1 and TRBJ1-1; D gene unclear. This clonotype originated in an adult with rheumatoid arthritis. Sequences were obtained from CD8+ T cells sorted from blood. CDR3 DNA: TGTGCCAGCAGTCTCCGGGCGGGAAGGAACACTGAAGCTTTCTTT. This codes for CASSLRAGRNTEAFF.